This TCR beta chain derives from a study of vaccination effects on CD4 cells after COVID-19. Note on this clone: The antigen remains undetermined.

The study, taken as a whole, reports: Late in the post-vaccination period, infection-induced and vaccine-induced clones underwent marked clonal contraction.

Cultured cells yielded isolated CD4+ T cells after 10 to 11 days. All vaccine recipients tested negative for nucleocapsid antibodies and had never contracted SARS-CoV-2 infection. The method was immunoSEQ multiplex PCR; TCRdb's version includes in-frame clones alone and lacks a portion of them. The sample records around 70,000 clones, approximately 71% being singletons. Germline V gene data show CDR1 as SGHTA and CDR2 as FQGTGA. The CDR3 has 13 amino acids. V was shortened by 5 bases and J by 4 bases, with 11 bases between the two germline ends. The rearrangement joins TRBV7-3 to TRBJ1-2; the D is unclear. Sequenced here: CD4+ T cells from PBMCs cultured without peptide, sampled before COVID-19 vaccination. The receptor was derived from a human donor who received a COVID-19 vaccine. CDR3 loop: CASSPMPLYGYTF. CDR3 in DNA: TGTGCCAGCAGCCCCATGCCGCTCTATGGCTACACCTTC.